This entry concerns a single T cell receptor (beta chain). Libraries were prepared by immunoSEQ multiplex PCR; TCRdb keeps only in-frame clonotypes and omits some of them. Here the sample spans hundreds of thousands of clones, 65% to 90% being singletons. The V and J ends lost 6 bases and 2 bases, in that order; junction bases with no gene match: 6. Germline CDR1 and CDR2: MDHEN and SYDVKM. The CDR3 contains 15 residues. Recovered participants had two consecutive negative NP/OP PCR tests, healthcare professional clearance, or symptom resolution. This sample stems from a study of blood T cell repertoires in COVID-19.

Sequenced material: PBMCs or T cells enriched from blood (not recorded which). This TCR came from a man aged 18 to 29 who had recovered from COVID-19. V usage is TRBV28 and J usage is TRBJ2-7, with 11 bases aligning to TRBD2. In nucleotides, the CDR3 is TGTGCCAGCAGAAGGACTAGCGGGCGCACCTACGAGCAGTACTTC. This translates into CASRRTSGRTYEQYF.